The 12 T cell receptor beta chains reported below all come from one sample, sequenced in a study of T cell responses to AZD1222 COVID-19 vaccine. Method: immunoSEQ multiplex PCR; TCRdb's copy keeps in-frame clones and lacks some. This sample has 90,000 to 100,000 clones, with 70% to 90% found just once. The sequences come from peripheral blood, collected on day 0 of AZD1222 vaccination. The receptors were sampled from an adult in good health.

Within the sample, this clone is medium-sized (0.01 to 0.1%). The chain uses TRBV29-1 and TRBJ1-2; no clear D gene. This CDR3 is 11 amino acids long. CDR1 is SQVTM, CDR2 ANQGSEA, per germline. V was cut by 6 bases and J by 5 bases, with 10 bases left in between. DNA for the CDR3: TGCAGCGTCGTGACGGAGTATGGCTACACCTTC. Its translation is CSVVTEYGYTF.

DNA of the CDR3: TGTGCCAGTAGTATATGGGGGGGAGGCCTTCCTAGCAATCAGCCCCAGCATTTT. It specifies CASSIWGGGLPSNQPQHF. The gene calls are TRBV19 and TRBJ1-5; D might be TRBD1 (5 bases). Between the trimmed V and J ends, which lost 2 bases and 0 bases, there was a span of 17 bases. CDR3 length: 18 residues. Germline lookup yields CDR1 LNHDA and CDR2 SQIVND (reference sequence).

The J gene is TRBJ2-1, the V gene TRBV3-1 (or the pseudogene TRBV3-2), with TRBD2 identical over 8 bases. Germline V gene sequence: CDR1 LGHDT, CDR2 YNNKEL (reference sequence). The V and J ends lost 0 bases and 3 bases, in that order; junction bases with no gene match: 10. The CDR3 has 18 residues. The CDR3 here is CASSQDPGGSGNYNEQFF. CDR3 in DNA: TGTGCCAGCAGCCAAGATCCCGGGGGTAGCGGGAACTACAATGAGCAGTTCTTC.

The CDR3 DNA reads as TGTGCCAGCAGCTTAGATAAGGGCCGGTACGAGCAGTACGTC. Translated, it gives CASSLDKGRYEQYV. The chain combines TRBV7-2 with TRBJ2-7; no reliable D call. With 1 base removed from V and 4 bases from J, the gap between germline ends came to 11 bases. The CDR3 spans 14 residues. Germline CDR1 is SGHTA and CDR2 is FQGNSA.

This clone appeared a few times. Germline and junction disagree at one end, which may indicate a read error. The rearrangement joins TRBV10-3 to TRBJ1-1, with D maybe TRBD1 (6 bases). Germline CDR1 reads ENHRY; CDR2 reads SYGVKD. The CDR3 contains 13 residues. The CDR3 DNA reads as TGTGCCAACAGTGGGGGGGCCGGGACTGAAGCTTTCTTT. It specifies CANSGGAGTEAFF.

The rearrangement links TRBV11-1 to TRBJ1-4; possible D gene TRBD1, 6 bases. This CDR3 is built from 13 residues. V was clipped by 4 bases and J by 7 bases, with 10 bases between them. CDR1 is SGHAT and CDR2 is FQDESV in the germline V gene (reference sequence). In DNA, the CDR3 is TGTGCCAGCAGCTACAGAGGGGGTGAAAAACTGTTTTTT. Protein sequence: CASSYRGGEKLFF.

This chain uses TRBV3-1 (or the pseudogene TRBV3-2) with TRBJ2-4; 8 positions agree with TRBD1. Germline assignment: CDR1 LGHDT and CDR2 YNNKEL (reference sequence). Germline trimming cut 2 bases from V and 5 bases from J; bases unmatched to any gene: 2. The CDR3 extends over 14 amino acids. The CDR3 loop is CASSQTGGENIQYF. The CDR3 DNA sequence: TGTGCCAGCAGCCAAACAGGGGGTGAAAACATTCAGTACTTC.

The rearrangement uses TRBV4-3 and TRBJ2-2; D unclear. The V end lost 5 bases, the J end lost 2 bases, and 12 bases lay between the germline ends. CDR3 length equals 15 residues. Looked up from germline, CDR1 is LGHNA and CDR2 is YSLEER. CDR3 sequence reads: CASSMSGLNTGELFF. The CDR3 DNA reads TGCGCCAGCAGCATGTCCGGGCTAAACACCGGGGAGCTGTTTTTT.

In this sample, this clone turned up once. The gene calls are TRBV19 and TRBJ2-1; TRBD2 matches 8 bases. The trim removed 5 bases at V and 6 bases at J, leaving 6 bases unmatched. The length of the CDR3 is 14 residues. Germline lookup yields CDR1 LNHDA and CDR2 SQIVND (reference sequence). Here the CDR3 reads CASSDSGTGNEQFF. The CDR3 DNA is TGTGCCAGTAGTGATAGCGGGACGGGCAATGAGCAGTTCTTC.

This clone has just a few counts. CDR3 nucleotides: TGTGCCAGTATTGATCCTTCTTTCTCCTACGAGCAGTACGTC. Translating gives CASIDPSFSYEQYV. The rearrangement joins TRBV19 to TRBJ2-7; no clear D gene. Looked up from germline, CDR1 is LNHDA and CDR2 is SQIVND (reference sequence). Trimming stripped 7 bases from V and 0 bases from J, with 13 bases between. The CDR3 sequence is 14 residues long.

The rearrangement joins TRBV5-4 to TRBJ2-6; D unclear. V was clipped by 6 bases and J by 0 bases, with 10 bases between them. Germline V gene sequence: CDR1 SGHNT, CDR2 YYREEE (reference sequence). This CDR3 spans 15 amino acids. The CDR3 nucleotides are TGTGCCAGCACCCGACTGAGCTCTGGGGCCAACGTCCTGACTTTC. Translating it yields CASTRLSSGANVLTF.

The chain couples TRBV6-5 to TRBJ2-7; D possibly corresponds to TRBD1 (5 bases). The CDR3 is 14 residues long. In germline, CDR1 is MNHEY, CDR2 SVGAGI. Trimming left V 7 bases short and J 4 bases short, with 17 bases between. This CDR3 is CASTLSQGAYEQYV. In nucleotides, the CDR3 is TGTGCCAGCACCTTAAGTCAGGGTGCATACGAGCAGTACGTC.